This T cell receptor (beta chain) came from a study of Ad26.COV2.S vaccination and SARS-CoV-2 variants. Study-level information: In the study, Ad26.COV2.S was injected intramuscularly once, or twice 56 days apart.

Measured with immunoSEQ multiplex PCR; TCRdb has only the in-frame clones, and not every one. The data contain around 380,000 clones, around 85% of them singletons. V lost 6 bases and J lost 2; bases outside the gene matches: 7. Per the germline V gene, CDR1 is SGHDN and CDR2 is FVKESK. This CDR3 has 14 amino acids. The sample's treatment: around 19 received Ad26.COV2.S at low or high dose, single or two shots; about 5 received placebo; per-sample allocation not given. Repertoires come from day 63 after the first vaccine or placebo injection. The clonotype comes from a person between 18 and 59 years old who received the Ad26.COV2.S COVID-19 vaccine or a placebo. This chain uses TRBV14 with TRBJ2-7; 7 positions agree with TRBD1. The source material was peripheral blood, sampled in a trial of Ad26.COV2.S vaccine versus placebo. The CDR3 protein is CASRRTGAAYEQYF. The CDR3, as DNA: TGTGCCAGCAGACGCACAGGGGCCGCCTACGAGCAGTACTTC. Together with reference TRBV14 and TRBJ2-7, the CDR3 gives the full variable domain: EAGVTQFPSHSVIEKGQTVTLRCDPISGHDNLYWYRRVMGKEIKFLLHFVKESKQDESGMPNNRFLAERTGGTYSTLKVQPAELEDSGVYFCASRRTGAAYEQYFGPGTRLTVT.